What follows is one TCR beta chain and its context. Its antigen is as yet unknown. This entry belongs to a study of CD8+CD57+ T cells in acquired aplastic anemia. Study details: Sorted CD4+ and CD8+ cells yielded 3.2 ug of DNA on average. Healthy-donor CD4+ cells averaged roughly 10.8 million reads. Study-level results: Patients did not significantly differ from controls in CD8+ Simpson's diversity. Patients and controls shared twenty-nine CD8+ CDR3 sequences, which appeared highly expressed in patients and within their immunodominant clones.

Investigators profiled TCR beta VDJ and CDR3 from genomic DNA template. TCRdb reanalysed the reads using MiXCR and keeps one entry per CDR3 protein. The table shows about 190,000 distinct CDR3 sequences, with roughly half occurring only once. The length of the CDR3 is 12 residues. Germline CDR1 reads DFQATT; CDR2 reads SNEGSKA (reference sequence). The V gene end was trimmed by 6 bases and the J gene end by 4 bases; junction bases not matched to a gene: 3. The specimen was sorted CD4+, CD8+, or CD8+CD57+ T cells (not recorded which) from PBMCs. This rearrangement joins TRBV20-1 to TRBJ2-7; 10 bases match TRBD1. This TCR came from a human donor in good health, serving as a control. For the CDR3, the DNA is TGCAGTGCCGGGACAGGGGTATACGAGCAGTACTTC. Translating it yields CSAGTGVYEQYF.